The present T cell receptor (beta chain) was sequenced within a study of CD8 T cells in Susac syndrome. With random hexamers, reverse transcription was performed on 0.5 to 1 ug of RNA. In TCRdb, the immunoSEQ multiplex PCR reads were re-called with MiXCR into one record per CDR3 protein. In the table there are 300,000 to 350,000 distinct CDR3 sequences, 92% of which are singletons. The CDR3 spans 17 residues. In germline, CDR1 is KGHDR, CDR2 SFDVKD. The V and J ends lost 1 base and 5 bases respectively, with 18 bases between them. J is TRBJ2-3 and V is TRBV24-1; a possible D gene is TRBD1 (5 bases). The receptor was isolated from a human donor with multiple sclerosis. The material sequenced was CD4+ T cells from PBMCs. The CDR3 DNA sequence: TGTGCCACCAGTGATTTAGGCCAGGGTCGCGTGGGAGATACGCAGTATTTT. Translated, it gives CATSDLGQGRVGDTQYF.